A selection of T cell receptor beta chains follows, all from one sample in a study of T cell changes during pregnancy in multiple sclerosis. This table comes from immunoSEQ multiplex PCR, and its TCRdb copy is limited to in-frame clones, with some not included. Of about 59,000 clones listed, roughly 94% are singletons. The sample consisted of CD8+ T cells from peripheral blood mononuclear cells, taken after pregnancy. These receptors all come from a female donor with multiple sclerosis, enrolled in a pregnancy study. CDR3s include the opening cysteine and the closing phenylalanine or tryptophan. A D gene is named only where the DNA matches it firmly. Some rows have no size entry. The others give once, few or many, or a class for an expanded clone.

>TRBJ1-1|15|TRBV4-1|NA|NA
TGCGCCAGCAGCCAAGATGGTAGGGGATACACGGCAGCTTTCTTT
CASSQDGRGYTAAFF
>TRBJ2-1|15|TRBV6-5|NA|NA
TGTGCCAGCAGTGCGGGAATAGGAACCTACAATGAGCAGTTCTTC
CASSAGIGTYNEQFF
>TRBJ2-1|16|TRBV7-9|NA|NA
TGTGCCAGCAGCCCGTCCGGGGAAAGCTCCTACAATGAGCAGTTCTTC
CASSPSGESSYNEQFF
>TRBJ2-2|17|TRBV9|NA|NA
TGTGCCAGCAGCCCTCGACAGACCCGTCCTAACACCGGGGAGCTGTTTTTT
CASSPRQTRPNTGELFF
>TRBJ2-7|15|TRBV28|NA|TRBD2
TGTGCCAGCAGTTTATTGGCTAGCGGAACATACGAGCAGTACTTC
CASSLLASGTYEQYF
>TRBJ2-7|15|TRBV4-2|NA|TRBD2
TGTGCCAGCAGCCAAGCCTCCGGGACTACCTACGAGCAGTACTTC
CASSQASGTTYEQYF
>TRBJ2-5|15|TRBV9|NA|TRBD2
TGTGCCAGCAGCCTCTCCGGGACTACCGGGGAGACCCAGTACTTC
CASSLSGTTGETQYF
>TRBJ2-7|13|TRBV28|NA|TRBD1
TGTGCCACCCAGCCGGGACAGACCTACGAGCAGTACTTC
CATQPGQTYEQYF
>TRBJ2-1|16|TRBV28|NA|NA
TGTGCCAGCACCTATGGAGACAGGACTTACTACAATGAGCAGTTCTTC
CASTYGDRTYYNEQFF
>TRBJ2-7|15|TRBV5-4|NA|NA
TGTGCCAGCAGCTTGGGGCCCTCTGGCGGGTACGAGCAGTACTTC
CASSLGPSGGYEQYF
>TRBJ2-2|16|TRBV4-1|NA|NA
TGCGCCAGCAGCCCCGCGTTAACAGGGAACACCGGGGAGCTGTTTTTT
CASSPALTGNTGELFF
>TRBJ2-2|15|TRBV27|NA|NA
TGTGCCAGCAGTAGGCGGGATGGGGGCACCGGGGAGCTGTTTTTT
CASSRRDGGTGELFF
>TRBJ1-2|14|TRBV4-2|NA|NA
TGTGCCACCCAAGGGGGTGGGGTTAACTATGGCTACACCTTC
CATQGGGVNYGYTF
>TRBJ1-1|13|TRBV19|NA|NA
TGTGCCAGTAGCTACATCGGGGGGACTGAAGCTTTCTTT
CASSYIGGTEAFF
>TRBJ2-3|14|TRBV27|NA|NA
TGTGCCAGCAGCTTCAATGCAGCGGCAGATACGCAGTATTTT
CASSFNAAADTQYF
>TRBJ2-7|13|TRBV9|once|TRBD1
TGTGCCAGCAGCGGGGGGACAGGGGGTGAGCAGTACTTC
CASSGGTGGEQYF
>TRBJ2-7|17|TRBV4-3|NA|NA
TGCGCCAGCAGCCAAGCGATCCACCAAAGTAGCAGCTACGAGCAGTACTTC
CASSQAIHQSSSYEQYF
>TRBJ1-1|13|TRBV7-9|once|NA
TGTGCCAGCAGGGACAGCTTGAACACTGAAGCTTTCTTT
CASRDSLNTEAFF
>TRBJ1-1|14|TRBV5-1|NA|TRBD1
TGCGCCAGCAGCTTGACAGGGGCGAACACTGAAGCTTTCTTT
CASSLTGANTEAFF
>TRBJ1-5|14|TRBV13|NA|TRBD1
TGTGCCAGCAGCCCCGGACAGGGCTCTCAGCCCCAGCATTTT
CASSPGQGSQPQHF
>TRBJ1-5|15|TRBV27|NA|NA
TGTGCCAGCAGTTTAGATCCGGGAAGCAATCAGCCCCAGCATTTT
CASSLDPGSNQPQHF
>TRBJ2-7|14|TRBV7-3|NA|TRBD2
TGTGCCAGCAGCTTCGGGGGGGGATCCTACGAGCAGTACTTC
CASSFGGGSYEQYF
>TRBJ1-5|15|TRBV19|once|NA
TGTGCCAGTAGTATCGCGGGGGTTAGCAATCAGCCCCAGCATTTT
CASSIAGVSNQPQHF
>TRBJ1-1|14|TRBV2|NA|NA
TGTGCCAGCAGTGAAGTAGACAAGAACACTGAAGCTTTCTTT
CASSEVDKNTEAFF
>TRBJ1-5|14|TRBV28|NA|NA
TGTGCCAGCAGTTTAATGGCTTCCAATCAGCCCCAGCATTTT
CASSLMASNQPQHF
>TRBJ2-5|15|TRBV5-1|NA|NA
TGCGCCAGCAGCTTTGCAGGGGCAACCCAAGAGACCCAGTACTTC
CASSFAGATQETQYF
>TRBJ2-7|14|TRBV5-5|once|TRBD1
TGTGCCAGCAGCCCGGGACAGGGGTACAACGAGCAGTACTTC
CASSPGQGYNEQYF
>TRBJ2-1|17|TRBV27|NA|TRBD2
TGTGCCAGCAGTTCCGCGACTAGCGGGAGACTCTACAATGAGCAGTTCTTC
CASSSATSGRLYNEQFF
>TRBJ1-2|15|TRBV6-5|NA|TRBD1
TGTGCCAGCAGTCAACTGACAGGGTCGGACTATGGCTACACCTTC
CASSQLTGSDYGYTF
>TRBJ2-3|15|TRBV4-1|NA|NA
TGCGCCAGCAGCCAGAGGACAGTCGACAAAGATACGCAGTATTTT
CASSQRTVDKDTQYF
>TRBJ2-7|16|TRBV4-2|once|TRBD1
TGTGCCAGCAGCCAGTCTATTGGGACAGGGGGCATCGAGCAGTACTTC
CASSQSIGTGGIEQYF
>TRBJ2-2|18|TRBV7-3|NA|TRBD2
TGTGCCAGCAGCTTACAAGCGACCATAGCGGGAGAGGCCGGGGAGCTGTTTTTT
CASSLQATIAGEAGELFF
>TRBJ2-7|12|TRBV6-1|NA|TRBD2
TGTGCCAGCAGACTAGCGACCTACGAGCAGTACTTC
CASRLATYEQYF
>TRBJ2-1|15|TRBV6-1|NA|TRBD1
TGTGCCAGCAGTGAGCGGGACAGGCTAGGGGATGAGCAGTTCTTC
CASSERDRLGDEQFF
>TRBJ1-5|13|TRBV10-2|NA|TRBD1
TGCGCCAGCAGCGGGACAGAGAATCAGCCCCAGCATTTT
CASSGTENQPQHF
>TRBJ1-2|16|TRBV5-8|NA|NA
TGTGCCAGCAGCTTGGGGGGCTTCGAAGCTAACTATGGCTACACCTTC
CASSLGGFEANYGYTF
>TRBJ1-2|12|TRBV27|NA|NA
TGTGCCAGCGGCCTAGACCACTATGGCTACACCTTC
CASGLDHYGYTF
>TRBJ1-1|14|TRBV27|NA|NA
TGTGCCAGCAGTCTAAGGGGGGGAGGCACTGAAGCTTTCTTT
CASSLRGGGTEAFF
>TRBJ2-1|18|TRBV10-1|NA|TRBD1
TGCGCCAGCAGAGGACTACGAGACGGGGACAGGGGAATAAGTGAGCAGTTCTTC
CASRGLRDGDRGISEQFF
>TRBJ2-2|17|TRBV7-9|once|TRBD2
TGTGCCAGCAGCCCACCGGGACTAGAAGCCAACACCGGGGAGCTGTTTTTT
CASSPPGLEANTGELFF
>TRBJ1-2|14|TRBV5-8|NA|TRBD1
TGTGCCAGCAGCCCGGGACAGGGGTTCTATGGCTACACCTTC
CASSPGQGFYGYTF
>TRBJ2-1|15|TRBV7-7|NA|TRBD2
TGTGCCAGCAGCCTAAACAGCGGGAGCATGCATGAGCAGTTCTTC
CASSLNSGSMHEQFF
>TRBJ2-2|15|TRBV5-6|NA|TRBD2
TGTGCCAGCACCACCGGGGGGACCGGGAGCGGGGAGCTGTTTTTT
CASTTGGTGSGELFF
>TRBJ1-1|14|TRBV29-1|once|NA
TGCAGCGTTGCGGTCGAGGGATTGAACACTGAAGCTTTCTTT
CSVAVEGLNTEAFF
>TRBJ1-1|12|TRBV7-9|NA|TRBD1
TGTGCCAGCACGGCAGGGGGCCGCTCTGCTTTCTTT
CASTAGGRSAFF
>TRBJ2-5|15|TRBV6-5|once|TRBD2
TGTGCCAGCGGATCCAGGACTAGGTACCAAGAGACCCAGTACTTC
CASGSRTRYQETQYF
>TRBJ1-1|12|TRBV27|NA|NA
TGTGCCAGCAGGGAAGGAGGCACTGAAGCTTTCTTT
CASREGGTEAFF
>TRBJ1-1|15|TRBV9|NA|NA
TGTGCCAGCAGCGTAGTTCATACCGGGAACACTGAAGCTTTCTTT
CASSVVHTGNTEAFF
>TRBJ2-1|15|TRBV29-1|NA|NA
TGCAGCGTTGAGGGGGGGGCAGGGACGAGCAATGAGCAGTTCTTC
CSVEGGAGTSNEQFF